A single sample gave rise to the 7 T cell receptor beta chains below, sequenced in a study of early T cells in non-severe SARS-CoV-2 infection. TCRdb passed the 5' RACE reads through MiXCR, listing each CDR3 protein once. The sample lists roughly 33,000 distinct CDR3 sequences, around 5.8% occurring once. Sequenced: whole blood. These TCRs come from an adult who was a healthcare worker with PCR-confirmed SARS-CoV-2 infection or an uninfected control (not recorded which).

The rearrangement joins TRBV7-7 to TRBJ2-5; unclear D gene. This CDR3 is built from 13 residues. Per germline, CDR1 SSHAT and CDR2 FNYEAQ (reference sequence). V was trimmed by 2 bases and J by 2 bases, leaving 6 bases between them. As DNA, the CDR3 is TGTGCCAGCAGCTTACATGGTCAAGAGACCCAGTACTTC. Translation: CASSLHGQETQYF.

This clonotype showed up many times. V gene TRBV20-1 combines with J gene TRBJ2-7; 9 bases align to TRBD1. CDR1 and CDR2 from the germline V gene are DFQATT and SNEGSKA (reference sequence). This CDR3 has 12 amino acids. The J segment lost 5 bases and the V segment lost 5 bases, leaving 4 bases of the junction unmatched. CDR3 amino acids: CSAQDRGHEQYF. In DNA form, the CDR3 reads TGCAGTGCTCAGGACAGGGGTCACGAGCAGTACTTC.

This clonotype came up many times. This chain uses TRBV7-9 with TRBJ2-7, with a weak D call TRBD1 (7 bases). Trimming removed 4 bases at V and 2 bases at J, with 12 bases between. The CDR3 has 14 amino acids. CDR1 is SEHNR, CDR2 FQNEAQ, per germline (reference sequence). DNA for the CDR3: TGTGCCAGCAGCTCCGCGGGACAGACCTACGAGCAGTACTTC. This codes for CASSSAGQTYEQYF.

This clonotype appeared a few times. This chain joins TRBV7-9 and TRBJ2-1; D is unresolved. V lost 4 bases and J 6 bases, leaving 7 bases between the germline ends. The CDR3 length is 12 residues. From germline, CDR1 is SEHNR and CDR2 FQNEAQ (reference sequence). The CDR3 protein is CASSSEANEQFF. The CDR3 DNA sequence: TGTGCCAGCAGCTCTGAGGCCAATGAGCAGTTCTTC.

The V and J genes are TRBV6-2 or TRBV6-3 and TRBJ2-1, with 15 bases identical to TRBD2. Germline CDR1 and CDR2: MNHEY and SVGEGT. The CDR3 has 16 residues. The junction had 2 bases not matched to a gene; V was cut back by 2 bases and J by 6 bases. CDR3 region: CASSYPGLAGGNEQFF. CDR3 nucleotide sequence: TGTGCCAGCAGTTACCCGGGACTAGCGGGGGGCAATGAGCAGTTCTTC.

This chain links TRBV27 with TRBJ2-1; TRBD2 agrees at 8 bases. This CDR3 contains 16 residues. Germline-derived CDR1 and CDR2 are MNHEY and SMNVEV (reference sequence). The trim removed 5 bases at V and 8 bases at J, leaving 14 bases unmatched. The CDR3: CASSAPPGLGFHEQFF. The CDR3 coding sequence is TGTGCCAGCAGTGCCCCTCCGGGACTAGGCTTCCATGAGCAGTTCTTC.

This clonotype was observed many times. The J gene is TRBJ2-3, the V gene TRBV7-6; 9 bases match TRBD1. CDR3 length: 16 amino acids. Germline V gene data show CDR1 as SGHVS and CDR2 as FNYEAQ. Trimming took 4 bases from V and 6 from J; bases not matched to a gene: 11. In DNA, the CDR3 is TGTGCCAGCAGCTCCACGGGGGACAGGGCTGAGGATACGCAGTATTTT. It specifies CASSSTGDRAEDTQYF.